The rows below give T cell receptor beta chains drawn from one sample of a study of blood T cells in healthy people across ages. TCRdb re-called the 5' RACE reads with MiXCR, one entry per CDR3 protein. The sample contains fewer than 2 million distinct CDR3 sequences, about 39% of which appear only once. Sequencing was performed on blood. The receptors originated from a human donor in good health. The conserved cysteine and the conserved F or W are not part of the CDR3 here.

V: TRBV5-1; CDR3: ASSLGASSGYT
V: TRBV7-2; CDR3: ASSLFWKETQY
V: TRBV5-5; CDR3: ASSLGQGWYEQF
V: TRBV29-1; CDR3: SVEPGGETQY
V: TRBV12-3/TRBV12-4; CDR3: ASGGETILNEQF
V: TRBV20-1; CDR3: SARARSTDTQY
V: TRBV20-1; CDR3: SARVGTSAKYNEQF
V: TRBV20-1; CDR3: SAIGQEHYEQY
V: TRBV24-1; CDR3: ATSELRQGATEQF
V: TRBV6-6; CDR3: ASSYSDRVTLYGYT
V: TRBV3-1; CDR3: ASSQNPGPSYEQY
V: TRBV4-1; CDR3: ASSQGSAGYIQY
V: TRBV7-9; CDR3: ASSTTSGGRRGEQF
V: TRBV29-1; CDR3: SVEAGGPWQF
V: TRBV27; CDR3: ASSIERGPYEQY
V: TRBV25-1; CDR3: ASSPTGPPDNEQF
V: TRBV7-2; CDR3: ASSPRQGFYEKLF
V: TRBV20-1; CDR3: SASGGEDEQF
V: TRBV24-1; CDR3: ATSEDGGAEAF
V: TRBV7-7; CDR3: ASSSSPGTGETQY
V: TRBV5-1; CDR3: ASSQIPGGSYNEQF
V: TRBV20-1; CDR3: SARDGMRAPKETQY
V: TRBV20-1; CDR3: SARGLGTGEETQY
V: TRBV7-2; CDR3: ASSPLRLQTGHYEQY
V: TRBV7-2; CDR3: ASSLRGPVDTQY
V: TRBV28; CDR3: ASRPGTGRPETQY
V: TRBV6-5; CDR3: ASSPIRGWNYGYT
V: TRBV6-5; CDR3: AGSYGQGGLYGYT
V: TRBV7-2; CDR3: ASSSEPLAGSYEQY
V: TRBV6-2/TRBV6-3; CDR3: ASSLQGHQPQH
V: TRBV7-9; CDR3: ASSLGAWETQY
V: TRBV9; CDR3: ASSFQGDPYEQY
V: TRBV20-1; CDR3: SAREASTQETQY
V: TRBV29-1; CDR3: SVNRDYEQY
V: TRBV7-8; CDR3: ASSPSVDLQTYEQY
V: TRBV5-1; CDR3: ASSLSGTVNTGELF
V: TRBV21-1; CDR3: ASGPSGGDTDTQY
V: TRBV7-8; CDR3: ASSYVRDRRGEQY
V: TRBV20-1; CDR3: SASGPDQETQY
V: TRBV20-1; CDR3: SARDFSALAGAAGEQF
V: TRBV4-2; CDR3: ASSQDGTRGTEAF
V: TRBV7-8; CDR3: ASSYRDRRKLGGQPQH
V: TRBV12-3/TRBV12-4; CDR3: ASSFYYRDDPGRNTEAF
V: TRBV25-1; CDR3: ASSERGQRKNIQY
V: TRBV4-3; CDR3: ASSQSRDSEGDTQY
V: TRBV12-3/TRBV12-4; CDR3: ASSFSTGSQPQH